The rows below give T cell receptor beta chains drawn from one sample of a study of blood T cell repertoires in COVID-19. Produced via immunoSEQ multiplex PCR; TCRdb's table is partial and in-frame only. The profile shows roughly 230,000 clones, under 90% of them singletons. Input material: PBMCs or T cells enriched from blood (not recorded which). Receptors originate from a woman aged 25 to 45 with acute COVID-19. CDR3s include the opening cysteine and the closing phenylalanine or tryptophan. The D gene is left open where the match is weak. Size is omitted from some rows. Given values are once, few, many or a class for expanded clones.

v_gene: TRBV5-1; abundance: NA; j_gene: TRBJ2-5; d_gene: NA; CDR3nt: TGCGCCAGCAGCTTGGCCCAGGTCGAGGGAGAGACCCAGTACTTC; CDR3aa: CASSLAQVEGETQYF
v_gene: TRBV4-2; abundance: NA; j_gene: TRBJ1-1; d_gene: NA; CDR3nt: TGTGCCAGCAGCCAAGAGAAGGCGGCGAACACTGAAGCTTTCTTT; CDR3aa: CASSQEKAANTEAFF
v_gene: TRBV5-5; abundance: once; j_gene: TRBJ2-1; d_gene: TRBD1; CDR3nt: TGTGCCAGCAGCCTCTTCCCCGGGACAGGGGCTGCTAAGCAGTTCTTC; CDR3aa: CASSLFPGTGAAKQFF
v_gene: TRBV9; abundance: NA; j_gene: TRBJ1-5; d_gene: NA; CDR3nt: TGTGCCAGCAGCGGTGGCAGGGGAAGGGATAGCAATCAGCCCCAGCATTTT; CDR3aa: CASSGGRGRDSNQPQHF
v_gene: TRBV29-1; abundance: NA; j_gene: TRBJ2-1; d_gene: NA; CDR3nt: TGCAGCGTTGAAGATCGGAAAGGGGCGTTGAATGAGCAGTTCTTC; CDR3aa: CSVEDRKGALNEQFF
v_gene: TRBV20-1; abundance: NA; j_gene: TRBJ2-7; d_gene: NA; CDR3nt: TGCAGTGCTAGTAAGCGCGAGGGATCGTACGAGCAGTACTTC; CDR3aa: CSASKREGSYEQYF
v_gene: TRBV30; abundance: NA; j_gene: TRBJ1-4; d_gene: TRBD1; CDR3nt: TGTGCCTGGGGACAGGGCGGCGAAAAACTGTTTTTT; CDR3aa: CAWGQGGEKLFF
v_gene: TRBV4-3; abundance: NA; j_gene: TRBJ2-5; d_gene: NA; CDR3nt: TGCGCCAGCAGCCAAGGAGCCAGGGCCCAAGAGACCCAGTACTTC; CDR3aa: CASSQGARAQETQYF
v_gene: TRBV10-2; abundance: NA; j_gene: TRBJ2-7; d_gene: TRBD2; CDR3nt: TGCGCCAGCAGCCAGTATCCCCCACTAGCGGGGGAATACGAGCAGTACTTC; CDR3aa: CASSQYPPLAGEYEQYF
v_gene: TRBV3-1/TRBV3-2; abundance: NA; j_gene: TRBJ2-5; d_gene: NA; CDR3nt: TGTGCCAGCAGCCCCGGGACACCCCAAGAGACCCAGTACTTC; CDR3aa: CASSPGTPQETQYF
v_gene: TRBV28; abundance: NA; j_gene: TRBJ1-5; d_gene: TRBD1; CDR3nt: TGTGCCAGCAGTTTAGTCCGAGGACAGGGGGGAGGTGAACAGCCCCAGCATTTT; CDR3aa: CASSLVRGQGGGEQPQHF
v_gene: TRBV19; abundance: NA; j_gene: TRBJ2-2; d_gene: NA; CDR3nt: TGTGCCAGTAGAGGGGGGGCTGGGGAGCTGTTTTTT; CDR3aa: CASRGGAGELFF
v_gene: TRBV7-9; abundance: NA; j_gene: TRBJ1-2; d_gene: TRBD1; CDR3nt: TGTGCCAGCAGCAAGGGGACAGACTATGGCTACACCTTC; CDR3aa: CASSKGTDYGYTF
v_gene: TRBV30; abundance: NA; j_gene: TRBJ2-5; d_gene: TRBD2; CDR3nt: TGTGCCTGGAGTGTACGGGGGGGCGGTAGGGAGACCCAGTACTTC; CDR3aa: CAWSVRGGGRETQYF
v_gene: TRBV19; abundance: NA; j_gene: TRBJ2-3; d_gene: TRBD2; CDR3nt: TGTGCCAGTACACTCGGGGGCGGGGGGACAGATACGCAGTATTTT; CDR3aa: CASTLGGGGTDTQYF
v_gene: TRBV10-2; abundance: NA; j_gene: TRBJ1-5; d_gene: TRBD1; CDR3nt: TGCGCCAGCAGCCTGACAGGGGGAAGCAATCAGCCCCAGCATTTT; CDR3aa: CASSLTGGSNQPQHF
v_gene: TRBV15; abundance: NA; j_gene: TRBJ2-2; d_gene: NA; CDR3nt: TGTGCCACCGGGGCCCGTAACACCGGGGAGCTGTTTTTT; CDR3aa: CATGARNTGELFF
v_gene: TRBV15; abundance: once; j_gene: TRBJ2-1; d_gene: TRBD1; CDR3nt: TGTGCCACCAGTAGACAGGGGGTACGGAATGAGCAGTTCTTC; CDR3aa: CATSRQGVRNEQFF
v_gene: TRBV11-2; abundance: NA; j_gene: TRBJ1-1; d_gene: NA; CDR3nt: TGTGCCAGCAGCTTAGGTTACAGGGAAGAGGACACTGAAGCTTTCTTT; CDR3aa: CASSLGYREEDTEAFF
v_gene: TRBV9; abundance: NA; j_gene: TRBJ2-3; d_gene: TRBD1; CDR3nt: TGTGCCAGCAGCCCCAACCCAGGGGGAATCACGTATTTT; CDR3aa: CASSPNPGGITYF
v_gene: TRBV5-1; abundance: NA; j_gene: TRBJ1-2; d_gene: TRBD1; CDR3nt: TGCGCCAGCAGCTACGGGACAGATATTACTAACTATGGCTACACCTTC; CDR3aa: CASSYGTDITNYGYTF
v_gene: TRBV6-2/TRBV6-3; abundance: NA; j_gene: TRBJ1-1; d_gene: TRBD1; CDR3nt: TGTGCCAGCAGTTACTCGGACAGGGGATCAAACACTGAAGCTTTCTTT; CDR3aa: CASSYSDRGSNTEAFF
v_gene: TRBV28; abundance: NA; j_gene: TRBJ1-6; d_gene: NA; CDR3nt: TGTGCCAGCAGCGCAGGAATAATACTGAATTCACCCCTCCACTTT; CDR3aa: CASSAGIILNSPLHF
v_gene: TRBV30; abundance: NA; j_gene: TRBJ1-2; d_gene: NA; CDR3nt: TGTGCCTGCCCCCAGGTTCGGGGGAGAGGCTATGGCTACACCTTC; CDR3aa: CACPQVRGRGYGYTF
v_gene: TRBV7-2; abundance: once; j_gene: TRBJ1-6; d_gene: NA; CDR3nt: TGTGCCAGCAGCTTAGCGACAGAATTACCCCTCCACTTT; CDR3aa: CASSLATELPLHF
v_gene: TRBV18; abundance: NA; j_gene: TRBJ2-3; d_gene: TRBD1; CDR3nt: TGTGCCAGCTCACGGACAGGGGGGTTAGCGGATACGCAGTATTTT; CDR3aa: CASSRTGGLADTQYF
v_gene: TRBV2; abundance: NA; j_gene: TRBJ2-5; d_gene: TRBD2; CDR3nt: TGTGCCAGCATCATGGATTCTAGCGGGGGGGCAAAGACCCAGTACTTC; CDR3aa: CASIMDSSGGAKTQYF
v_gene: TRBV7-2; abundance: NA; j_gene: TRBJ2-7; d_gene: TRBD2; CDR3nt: TGTGCCAGCAGTTGGGAATTAGCGGGGGTGTTCTCCTACGAGCAGTACTTC; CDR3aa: CASSWELAGVFSYEQYF
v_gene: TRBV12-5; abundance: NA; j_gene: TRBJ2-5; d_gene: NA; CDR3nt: TGTGCTAGTGGTTTGGCCTTTACTAGGGGAGGGACCCAGTACTTC; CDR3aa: CASGLAFTRGGTQYF
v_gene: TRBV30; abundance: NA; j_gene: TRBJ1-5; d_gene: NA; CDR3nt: TGTGCCTGGAGTGGTCAGGGCCATAGCAATCAGCCCCAGCATTTT; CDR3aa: CAWSGQGHSNQPQHF
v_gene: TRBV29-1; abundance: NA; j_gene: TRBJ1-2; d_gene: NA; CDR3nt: TGCAGCGCTGTCGGGAGTAGGGGCTATGGCTACACCTTC; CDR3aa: CSAVGSRGYGYTF
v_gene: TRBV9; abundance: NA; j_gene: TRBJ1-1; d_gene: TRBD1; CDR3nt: TGTGCCAGCAGCGAGCAGGGGGGCACTGAAGCTTTCTTT; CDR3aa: CASSEQGGTEAFF
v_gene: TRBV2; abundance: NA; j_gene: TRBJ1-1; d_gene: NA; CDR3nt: TGTGCCAGCAGTGAAGCAAGAGGGAGGGACACTGAAGCTTTCTTT; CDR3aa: CASSEARGRDTEAFF
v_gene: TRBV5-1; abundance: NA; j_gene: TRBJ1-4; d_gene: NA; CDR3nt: TGCGCCAGCAGCCTGGCCGGTAACGAACTGTTTTTT; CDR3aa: CASSLAGNELFF
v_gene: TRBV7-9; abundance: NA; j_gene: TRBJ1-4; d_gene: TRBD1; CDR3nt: TGTGCCAGCAGCGCCGGGACAGGACTAAATGAAAAACTGTTTTTT; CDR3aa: CASSAGTGLNEKLFF
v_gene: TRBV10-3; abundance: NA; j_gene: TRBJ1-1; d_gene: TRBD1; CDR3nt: TGTGCCATCGGTTCGGCGGGACAGGGCTATCCAACTGCTAACACTGAAGCTTTCTTT; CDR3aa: CAIGSAGQGYPTANTEAFF
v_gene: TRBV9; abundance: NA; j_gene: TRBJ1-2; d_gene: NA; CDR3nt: TGTGCCAGCAGTGGGGGACCGGACAGACCCTATGGCTACACCTTC; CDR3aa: CASSGGPDRPYGYTF
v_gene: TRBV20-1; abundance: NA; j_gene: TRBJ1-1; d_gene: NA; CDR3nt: TGCAGTGCTAAAGGGGTTAATGAAGCTTTCTTT; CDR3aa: CSAKGVNEAFF
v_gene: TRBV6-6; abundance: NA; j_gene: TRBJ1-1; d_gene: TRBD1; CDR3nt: TGTGCCAGCAGAAATACAGGGGGCGGGGTGAACACTGAAGCTTTCTTT; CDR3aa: CASRNTGGGVNTEAFF
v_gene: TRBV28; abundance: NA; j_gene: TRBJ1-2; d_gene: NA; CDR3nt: TGTGCCAGCATCCTAGCCAGGGGTCAAAATGGCTACACCTTC; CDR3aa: CASILARGQNGYTF
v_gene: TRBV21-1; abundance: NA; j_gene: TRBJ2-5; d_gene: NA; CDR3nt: TGTGCCAGCAACCCCGTGAAGGGGGGGCCACAAGAGACCCAGTACTTC; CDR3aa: CASNPVKGGPQETQYF
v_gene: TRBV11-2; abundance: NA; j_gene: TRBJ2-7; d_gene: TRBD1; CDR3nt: TGTGCCAGCAGCTTCGGACAGGGGACCTACGAGCAGTACTTC; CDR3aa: CASSFGQGTYEQYF
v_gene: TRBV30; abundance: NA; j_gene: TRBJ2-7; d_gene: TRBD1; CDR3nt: TGTGCCTGGTGCCGGACAGGGGGCTACGAGCAGTACTTC; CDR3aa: CAWCRTGGYEQYF
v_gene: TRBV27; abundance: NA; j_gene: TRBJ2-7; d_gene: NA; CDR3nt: TGTGCCAGCGCCTCCGTGGGGCTTAGGATCGAGCAGTACTTC; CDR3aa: CASASVGLRIEQYF
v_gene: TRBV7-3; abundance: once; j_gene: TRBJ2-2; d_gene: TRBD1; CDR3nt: TGTGCCAGCAGCTTAATGTCCCCGGACAGGGATGGTTTGTATTCCGGGGAGCTGTTTTTT; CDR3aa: CASSLMSPDRDGLYSGELFF
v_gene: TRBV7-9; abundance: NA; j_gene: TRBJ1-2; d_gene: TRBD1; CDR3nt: TGTGCCAGCGGGGGCGACAGGGGAGGGGAGGGCGGCTACACCTTC; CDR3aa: CASGGDRGGEGGYTF
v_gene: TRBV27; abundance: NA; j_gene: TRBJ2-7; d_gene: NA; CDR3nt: TGTGCCAGCAGTCCTCCCCCGGGAGGTGGAGGGGGGATGATATACGAGCAGTACTTC; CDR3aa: CASSPPPGGGGGMIYEQYF
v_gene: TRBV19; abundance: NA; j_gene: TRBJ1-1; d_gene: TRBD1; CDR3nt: TGTGCCAGTAGTGGACAGGGTCGATGGATCGCTTTCTTT; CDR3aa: CASSGQGRWIAFF
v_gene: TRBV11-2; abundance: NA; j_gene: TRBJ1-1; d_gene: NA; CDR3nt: TGTGCCAGCAAACCACGGACAGACACTGAAGCTTTCTTT; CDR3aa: CASKPRTDTEAFF
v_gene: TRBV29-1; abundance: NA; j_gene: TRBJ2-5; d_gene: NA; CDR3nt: TGCAGCTCAGAGACAGGCCGAGAGACCCAGTACTTC; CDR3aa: CSSETGRETQYF
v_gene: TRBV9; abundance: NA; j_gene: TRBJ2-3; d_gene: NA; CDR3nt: TGTGCCAGCAGCGGGCCTCCCCGTGGTACGCAGTATTTT; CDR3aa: CASSGPPRGTQYF
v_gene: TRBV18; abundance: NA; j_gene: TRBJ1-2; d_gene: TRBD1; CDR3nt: TGTGCCAGCTCACCCGACAGGGATGACTATGGCTACACCTTC; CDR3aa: CASSPDRDDYGYTF
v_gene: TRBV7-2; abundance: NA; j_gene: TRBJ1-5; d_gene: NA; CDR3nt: TGTGCCAGCAGCTTCCGCGGGGGAGGCAATCAGCCCCAGCATTTT; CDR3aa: CASSFRGGGNQPQHF
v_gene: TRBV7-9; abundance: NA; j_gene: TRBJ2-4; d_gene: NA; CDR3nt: TGTGCCAGCAGCTTAGCCCTTAGACTCCTGGAGTTTGACATTCAGTACTTC; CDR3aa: CASSLALRLLEFDIQYF
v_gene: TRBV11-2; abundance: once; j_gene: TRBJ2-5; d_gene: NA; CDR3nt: TGTGCCAGCAGCTTAGCCCCCGGGACATTGGCCCAGTACTTC; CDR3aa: CASSLAPGTLAQYF
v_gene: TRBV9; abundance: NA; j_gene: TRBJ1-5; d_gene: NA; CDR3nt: TGTGCCAGCAGCCCTCAGACAGGCTCTGATCAGCCCCAGCATTTT; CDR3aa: CASSPQTGSDQPQHF